The T cell receptor (beta chain) described here comes from a study of metastatic and nonmetastatic thyroid tumors. Findings of the study overall: Within blood and tumor, benign nodules reportedly had significantly lower TCR beta diversity than malignant thyroid tumors did.

Using MiXCR, TCRdb reanalyzed the PCR reads. Among about 20,000 clones, 25% to 30% were seen once, and the ten largest hold under 30%. This clone came up many times. The antigen remains undetermined. A read error is possible here, since a much larger clone lies one base away. There were no patients who had received any treatment before thyroid surgery. V lost 6 bases, J lost 8 bases, and 17 bases lay in between. This CDR3 has 14 residues. The V call is TRBV12-3 or TRBV12-4, the J call TRBJ2-1, with no clear D. The sample comprised tumor tissue. The receptor was isolated from a male donor with papillary thyroid cancer or a benign thyroid nodule (not recorded which). Some clones in this sample may be carry-over from other donors' samples. CDR3 sequence: CASSHQRPADEQFF. The CDR3 region has the DNA TGTGCCAGCAGCCACCAGCGACCCGCGGATGAGCAGTTCTTC.